Below are 11 T cell receptor beta chains sequenced from a single sample in a study of molecular identifiers for immune sequencing clone quantification. Each CDR3 protein is one row after TCRdb ran MiXCR on the PCR reads. Here the sample spans approximately 500,000 distinct CDR3 sequences, about 25% being singletons. The sample comprised naive CD8+ T cells from blood, with Jurkat cell RNA spiked in. Subset specified: FACS-sorted CD8+CD4-CCR7+CD45RA+ naive T cells. The receptors were sampled from a human donor in good health. Some libraries in this study had Jurkat cell RNA spiked in.

This clonotype was detected a few times. J is TRBJ2-2 and V is TRBV20-1; TRBD2 matches at 13 bases. The junction had 19 bases not matched to a gene; V was cut back by 6 bases and J by 6 bases. Germline CDR1 DFQATT, CDR2 SNEGSKA (reference sequence). CDR3 length: 19 amino acids. The CDR3 protein is CSALNPGTSGVKFPGELFF. The DNA for the CDR3 is TGCAGTGCACTAAACCCCGGGACTAGCGGGGTGAAATTTCCCGGGGAGCTGTTTTTT.

This rearrangement joins TRBV27 to TRBJ1-2; 7 bases are a match to TRBD1. V lost 4 bases, J lost 2 bases, and 10 bases stayed unmatched. This CDR3 comprises 16 residues. From germline, CDR1 is MNHEY and CDR2 SMNVEV (reference sequence). The CDR3: CASSSMTGTYNYGYTF. The CDR3 DNA sequence: TGTGCCAGCAGTTCGATGACAGGGACGTACAACTATGGCTACACCTTC.

This clonotype was recorded many times. Written as DNA, the CDR3 is TGCAGTGCTTACGTTACAGATAACTATGGCTACACCTTC. This encodes CSAYVTDNYGYTF. V and J are TRBV20-1 and TRBJ1-2, with no clear D. V gave up 5 bases and J gave up 1 base, with 11 bases separating them. This CDR3 spans 13 amino acids. Germline values: CDR1 DFQATT, CDR2 SNEGSKA (reference sequence).

The chain carries TRBV30 and TRBJ1-6; D gene uncertain. CDR3 size: 12 residues. Trimming removed 7 bases at V and 10 bases at J, with 14 bases between. The germline V gene encodes CDR1 GTSNPN and CDR2 SVGIG (reference sequence). CDR3 in amino acids: CASVGVESPLHF. CDR3 nucleotides: TGTGCCTCAGTTGGCGTGGAATCACCCCTCCACTTT.

This clonotype appeared a few times. The chain uses TRBV12-3 or TRBV12-4 and TRBJ1-5; D is unclear. Trimming cost V 3 bases and J 0 bases, with 9 bases left between them. This CDR3 has 15 residues. The CDR3 bases are TGTGCCAGCAGTTTGGGCAGGTATAGCAATCAGCCCCAGCATTTT. Its translation is CASSLGRYSNQPQHF.

This chain connects TRBV12-3 or TRBV12-4 to TRBJ1-2; perhaps TRBD1 as D (5 bases). Trimming cost V 4 bases and J 2 bases, with 20 bases left between them. The CDR3 spans 17 residues. The CDR3 bases are TGTGCCAGCAGTTCCATCGACAGTTCTAAGGACAACTATGGCTACACCTTC. As protein: CASSSIDSSKDNYGYTF.

V usage is TRBV11-2 and J usage is TRBJ2-1, with a possible D match to TRBD2 (6 bases). The V end was cut by 4 bases, the J end by 4 bases, with 14 bases between. Germline V lookup: CDR1 SGHAT, CDR2 FQNNGV. The CDR3 spans 15 residues. CDR3 coding DNA: TGTGCCAGCAGCTCCCCTCAAGCGGGTTACAATGAGCAGTTCTTC. Translating gives CASSSPQAGYNEQFF.

This clonotype was counted only a few times. The chain carries TRBV27 and TRBJ2-3; D ambiguous. V lost 2 bases to trimming and J lost 1 base, with 13 bases between them. This CDR3 has 16 residues. CDR1 and CDR2 from the germline V gene are MNHEY and SMNVEV (reference sequence). CDR3 sequence (DNA): TGTGCCAGCAGTTTAATGACTGTCGATGGCACAGATACGCAGTATTTT. This sequence encodes CASSLMTVDGTDTQYF.

This clonotype was seen at least ten times. The gene calls are TRBV6-2 or TRBV6-3 and TRBJ1-1; TRBD1 might be the D (5 bases). V dropped 6 bases and J dropped 5 bases, with 19 bases sitting between them. CDR1 and CDR2 from the germline V gene are MNHEY and SVGEGT. CDR3 length equals 15 residues. The CDR3 loop reads CASSSPLTGSTEAFF. CDR3 in DNA: TGTGCCAGCAGCTCTCCCTTAACAGGTAGTACTGAAGCTTTCTTT.

V usage is TRBV19 and J usage is TRBJ2-7; 7 nucleotides align to TRBD1. This CDR3 comprises 14 residues. J gave up 2 bases and V 3 bases, and 4 bases lay outside the gene matches. Germline loops: CDR1 LNHDA, CDR2 SQIVND (reference sequence). The CDR3 DNA follows: TGTGCCAGTAGTATTGGGACAGAGGCCTACGAGCAGTACTTC. Its protein is CASSIGTEAYEQYF.

The chain is built from TRBV28 and TRBJ2-7; D not certain. Between the trimmed V and J ends, which lost 6 bases and 3 bases, there was a span of 6 bases. CDR3 length: 11 residues. Germline values: CDR1 MDHEN, CDR2 SYDVKM. CDR3 DNA: TGTGCCAGCAGGCCCAACTACGAGCAGTACTTC. It translates to CASRPNYEQYF.